The 26 T cell receptor beta chains reported below all come from one sample, sequenced in a study of cytomegalovirus exposure and HLA in healthy donors. Primers for the PCR totalled 60 Vbeta and 13 Jbeta. Produced via immunoSEQ multiplex PCR; TCRdb's table is partial and in-frame only. The sample totals some 110,000 clones. The specimen was PBMCs. The receptors originated from a young man in good health and CMV-seronegative.

The gene calls are TRBV10-1 and TRBJ2-1, with D tentatively TRBD1 (6 bases). This CDR3 has 15 amino acids. Germline assignment: CDR1 WNHNN and CDR2 SYGVQD (reference sequence). V was shortened by 2 bases and J by 7 bases, with 15 bases between the two germline ends. The DNA of the CDR3 is TGCGCCAGCAGTGAGGGTCCAGGGGTAGGGAATGAGCAGTTCTTC. Amino acid sequence: CASSEGPGVGNEQFF.

A remark on this clone: A read error may produce the germline difference seen at one junction end. The gene calls are TRBV5-6 and TRBJ1-2, with D possibly being TRBD1 (5 bases). CDR1 and CDR2 from the germline V gene are SGHDT and YYEEEE. The CDR3 length is 14 residues. The CDR3 DNA reads as TGTGCCAGCAGCTTGTGGGGGGGTGGATTTGGCTACGCCTTC. The encoded protein is CASSLWGGGFGYAF.

V gene TRBV7-9 combines with J gene TRBJ1-1, with D unclear. This CDR3 comprises 12 residues. Trimming left V 8 bases short and J 0 bases short, with 7 bases between. CDR1 and CDR2 from the germline V gene are SEHNR and FQNEAQ (reference sequence). CDR3 DNA sequence: TGTGCCAGCTCGGGTCTGAACACTGAAGCTTTCTTT. Translating it yields CASSGLNTEAFF.

This clone is deemed medium-sized by its frequency. V usage is TRBV19 and J usage is TRBJ2-1; 7 bases match TRBD2. Germline CDR1 and CDR2: LNHDA and SQIVND (reference sequence). CDR3 length equals 15 residues. Germline trimming cut 1 base from V and 3 bases from J; bases unmatched to any gene: 3. The CDR3, as DNA: TGTGCCAGTAGTATAGGCCTAGCGGACTACAATGAGCAGTTCTTC. Translated: CASSIGLADYNEQFF.

The CDR3 sequence is CATSRPAGVTGELFF. In DNA, the CDR3 is TGTGCCACCAGCAGGCCAGCGGGAGTCACCGGGGAGCTGTTTTTT. The chain employs TRBV15 and TRBJ2-2; 8 bases match TRBD2. The V gene's germline CDR1 is LNHNV and CDR2 YYDKDF (reference sequence). J was trimmed by 4 bases and V by 3 bases; bases with no gene match: 4. The CDR3 totals 15 residues. Variable domain in full (rest from reference TRBV15 and TRBJ2-2): DAMVIQNPRYQVTQFGKPVTLSCSQTLNHNVMYWYQQKSSQAPKLLFHYYDKDFNNEADTPDNFQSRRPNTSFCFLDIRSPGLGDTAMYLCATSRPAGVTGELFFGEGSRLTVL.

The J gene is TRBJ2-3, the V gene TRBV19; TRBD2 aligns across 13 bases. Trimming removed 4 bases from V and 2 bases from J; junction bases left unmatched: 9. Looked up from germline, CDR1 is LNHDA and CDR2 is SQIVND (reference sequence). CDR3 size: 18 residues. The CDR3 reads CASSTVLGLAGDTDTQYF. The DNA of the CDR3 is TGTGCCAGTAGTACCGTGTTAGGACTAGCGGGAGACACAGATACGCAGTATTTT.

The V gene is TRBV9, the J gene TRBJ1-2; D is unclear. From germline, CDR1 is SGDLS and CDR2 YYNGEE. V shed 4 bases and J shed 3 bases, with 25 bases lying between them. This CDR3 spans 18 amino acids. The CDR3: CASSTGGPGSSHYYGYTF. CDR3 nucleotide sequence: TGTGCCAGCAGCACTGGAGGGCCCGGGTCCTCTCACTACTATGGCTACACCTTC.

The chain combines TRBV11-2 with TRBJ2-6; D not resolved. The CDR3 sequence is 13 residues long. Germline V gives CDR1 SGHAT, CDR2 FQNNGV. Trimming shortened V by 3 bases and J by 7 bases, and 7 bases separated the two germline ends. CDR3 region: CASSLVVANVLTF. The CDR3 DNA reads as TGTGCCAGCAGCTTGGTAGTAGCCAACGTCCTGACTTTC.

The J gene is TRBJ1-6, the V gene TRBV11-2; D remains unclear. V lost 1 base and J 9 bases, leaving 16 bases between the germline ends. Germline V gene sequence: CDR1 SGHAT, CDR2 FQNNGV. The CDR3 extends over 16 amino acids. CDR3 in amino acids: CASSLVLALRGSPLHF. The CDR3 DNA reads TGTGCCAGCAGCTTAGTCCTCGCTCTTCGGGGTTCACCCCTCCACTTT.

The genes are TRBV29-1 and TRBJ2-1; maybe TRBD2 (6 bases). Germline-derived CDR1 and CDR2 are SQVTM and ANQGSEA. CDR3 size: 12 residues. The V gene lost 0 bases and the J gene lost 10 bases, with 10 bases spanning the gap. CDR3 sequence (DNA): TGCAGCGTTGAAGAGTCTAGCGAGGAGCAGTTCTTC. Translated, it gives CSVEESSEEQFF.

The chain combines TRBV7-2 with TRBJ2-3; a weak D match, TRBD2 (6 bases). The CDR3 runs 14 residues. The germline CDR1 and CDR2 sequences are SGHTA and FQGNSA. Trimming took off 3 bases at V and 5 bases at J, with 12 bases between the two ends. CDR3 sequence: CASSLVGSLDTQYF. DNA of the CDR3: TGTGCCAGCAGCTTGGTCGGGAGCTTAGATACGCAGTATTTT.

The V and J genes are TRBV27 and TRBJ1-2; a weak D match, TRBD1 (5 bases). V was shortened by 7 bases and J by 5 bases, with 14 bases between the two germline ends. Germline V lookup: CDR1 MNHEY, CDR2 SMNVEV (reference sequence). CDR3 length: 13 amino acids. This CDR3 reads CASTKWGRYGYTF. In nucleotides, the CDR3 is TGTGCCAGCACCAAATGGGGCAGATATGGCTACACCTTC.

V gene TRBV29-1 combines with J gene TRBJ2-3, with 8 nucleotides matching TRBD1. Germline lookup yields CDR1 SQVTM and CDR2 ANQGSEA. This CDR3 region has 11 residues. V was pared by 7 bases and J by 5 bases, with 2 bases of the junction left unmatched. CDR3 loop: CSGTGRDTQYF. The DNA of the CDR3 is TGCAGCGGGACAGGGAGAGATACGCAGTATTTT.

The CDR3 DNA is TGTGCCAGCAGCTTGGCCGTCGCGGACGAGCAGTACTTC. This encodes CASSLAVADEQYF. The chain joins TRBV5-6 to TRBJ2-7; D uncertain. V dropped 0 bases and J dropped 5 bases, with 9 bases sitting between them. Germline-derived CDR1 and CDR2 are SGHDT and YYEEEE. The CDR3 is 13 amino acids.

CDR3 residues: CASSPNPPGLAGGNNEQFF. The DNA of the CDR3 is TGTGCCAGCAGTCCAAATCCTCCGGGGCTAGCGGGAGGTAATAATGAGCAGTTCTTC. V usage is TRBV27 and J usage is TRBJ2-1; 11 bases align to TRBD2. Germline lookup yields CDR1 MNHEY and CDR2 SMNVEV (reference sequence). This CDR3 is built from 19 residues. The trim removed 5 bases at V and 7 bases at J, leaving 19 bases unmatched.

The genes are TRBV18 and TRBJ1-2, with 7 positions matching TRBD1. The V and J ends lost 1 base and 0 bases, in that order; junction bases with no gene match: 5. The CDR3 has 16 amino acids. Germline V lookup: CDR1 KGHSH, CDR2 LQKENI. DNA for the CDR3: TGTGCCAGCTCACCACTACAGGGGACTGCTAACTATGGCTACACCTTC. This encodes CASSPLQGTANYGYTF.

The rearrangement links TRBV19 to TRBJ2-2; weak D call: TRBD1 (6 bases). V lost 7 bases, J lost 5 bases, and 17 bases lay in between. This CDR3 comprises 15 residues. Looked up from germline, CDR1 is LNHDA and CDR2 is SQIVND (reference sequence). The CDR3 region has the DNA TGTGCCAGTAAGAACGGCAGGGGTCGGACCGGGGAGCTGTTTTTT. Amino acid sequence: CASKNGRGRTGELFF.

For the CDR3, the DNA is TGTGCCAGCACACCACTGACAGGGGGCGCCGGCTATGGCTACACCTTC. This gives the protein CASTPLTGGAGYGYTF. V and J are TRBV28 and TRBJ1-2, with 10 bases that match TRBD1. V dropped 7 bases and J dropped 4; count of bases not matched to a gene: 12. The germline gives CDR1 MDHEN, CDR2 SYDVKM. This CDR3 comprises 16 residues.

The chain has TRBV28 and TRBJ2-5, with a possible D match to TRBD2 (5 bases). The CDR3 loop spans 12 amino acids. V was cut by 6 bases and J by 4 bases, with 9 bases left in between. Germline CDR1 and CDR2: MDHEN and SYDVKM. The CDR3 spells CASRPGTETQYF. DNA of the CDR3: TGTGCCAGCAGGCCGGGAACAGAGACCCAGTACTTC.

The J gene is TRBJ1-4, the V gene TRBV5-4; TRBD1 agrees at 7 bases. Germline lookup yields CDR1 SGHNT and CDR2 YYREEE (reference sequence). The CDR3 is made up of 14 amino acids. Trimming cost V 4 bases and J 8 bases; bases outside gene matches: 8. CDR3 sequence reads: CASSPQGQGEKLFF. Written as DNA, the CDR3 is TGTGCCAGCAGCCCACAGGGGCAGGGGGAAAAACTGTTTTTT.

V usage is TRBV30 and J usage is TRBJ1-4, with unresolved D. Looked up from germline, CDR1 is GTSNPN and CDR2 is SVGIG (reference sequence). The CDR3 loop spans 13 amino acids. Trimming stripped 3 bases from V and 8 bases from J, with 13 bases between. The CDR3 DNA is TGTGCCTGGAGCGGGGATCATGTCGAAAAACTGTTTTTT. Residues: CAWSGDHVEKLFF.

This sequence joins TRBV19 and TRBJ1-1; TRBD1 might be the D (5 bases). Germline V gene sequence: CDR1 LNHDA, CDR2 SQIVND (reference sequence). Trimming removed 9 bases at V and 4 bases at J, with 18 bases between. The length of the CDR3 is 14 residues. CDR3 in DNA: TGTGCCAGCAAGGCTCCGCGGGGGACCACTGAAGCTTTCTTT. Amino acid sequence: CASKAPRGTTEAFF.

The chain joins TRBV7-6 to TRBJ2-7, with D possibly matching TRBD2 (5 bases). The CDR3 is 13 residues long. V was pared by 2 bases and J by 5 bases, with 10 bases between. Germline CDR1 SGHVS, CDR2 FNYEAQ. CDR3 amino acids: CASSLFEGNEQYF. For the CDR3, the DNA is TGTGCCAGCAGCTTATTTGAGGGAAACGAGCAGTACTTC.

This chain connects TRBV11-2 to TRBJ1-1; D is uncertain. Germline V gene data show CDR1 as SGHAT and CDR2 as FQNNGV. The CDR3 is made up of 14 amino acids. V dropped 3 bases and J dropped 1 base, with 9 bases sitting between them. The CDR3 DNA follows: TGTGCCAGCAGCTTGGGCCACACGAACACTGAAGCTTTCTTT. Amino acid sequence: CASSLGHTNTEAFF.

The chain uses TRBV28 and TRBJ1-3, with D unresolved. CDR3 length equals 15 residues. V was shortened by 5 bases and J by 2 bases, with 13 bases between the two germline ends. In germline, CDR1 is MDHEN, CDR2 SYDVKM. DNA of the CDR3: TGTGCCAGCAGTACCCCTCGGGGAGCTGGAAACACCATATATTTT. Its translation is CASSTPRGAGNTIYF.

The chain joins TRBV5-4 to TRBJ2-5, with 10 bases lining up with TRBD1. Germline loops: CDR1 SGHNT, CDR2 YYREEE (reference sequence). The CDR3 is 15 amino acids. After removal of 7 bases from V and 5 bases from J, the junction contained 11 bases not matched to a gene. The CDR3 region has the DNA TGTGCCAGCTCCCGGGGGGACAGGGGTGGGGAGACCCAGTACTTC. It is translated as CASSRGDRGGETQYF.